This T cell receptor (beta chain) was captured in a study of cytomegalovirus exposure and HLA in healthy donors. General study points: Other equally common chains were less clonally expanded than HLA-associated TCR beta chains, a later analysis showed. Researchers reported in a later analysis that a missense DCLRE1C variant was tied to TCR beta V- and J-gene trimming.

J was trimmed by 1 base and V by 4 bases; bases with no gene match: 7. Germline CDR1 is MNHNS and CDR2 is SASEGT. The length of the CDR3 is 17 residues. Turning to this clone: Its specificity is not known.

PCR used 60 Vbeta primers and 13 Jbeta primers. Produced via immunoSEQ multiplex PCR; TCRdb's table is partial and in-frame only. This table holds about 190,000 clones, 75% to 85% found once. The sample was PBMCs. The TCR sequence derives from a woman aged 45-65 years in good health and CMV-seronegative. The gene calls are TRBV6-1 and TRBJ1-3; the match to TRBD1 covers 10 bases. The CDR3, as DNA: TGTGCCAGCAGTGGATCCGGGACAGGGGCTTCTGGAAACACCATATATTTT. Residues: CASSGSGTGASGNTIYF.